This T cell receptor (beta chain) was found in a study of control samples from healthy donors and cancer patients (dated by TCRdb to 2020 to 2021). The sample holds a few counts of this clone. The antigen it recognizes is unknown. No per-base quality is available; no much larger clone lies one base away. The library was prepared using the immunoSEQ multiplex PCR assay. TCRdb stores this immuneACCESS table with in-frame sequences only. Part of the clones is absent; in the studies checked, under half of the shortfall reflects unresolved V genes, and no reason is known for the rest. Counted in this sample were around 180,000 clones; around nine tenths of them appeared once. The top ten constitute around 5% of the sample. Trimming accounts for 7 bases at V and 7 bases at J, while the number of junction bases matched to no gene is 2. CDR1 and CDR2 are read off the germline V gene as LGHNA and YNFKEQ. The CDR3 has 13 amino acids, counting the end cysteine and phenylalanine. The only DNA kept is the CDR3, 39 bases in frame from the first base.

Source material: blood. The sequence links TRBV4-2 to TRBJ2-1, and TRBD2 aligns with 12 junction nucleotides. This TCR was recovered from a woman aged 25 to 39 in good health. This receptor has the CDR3 CASKLAGGNEQFF. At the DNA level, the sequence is TGTGCCAGCAAACTAGCGGGGGGTAATGAGCAGTTCTTC.